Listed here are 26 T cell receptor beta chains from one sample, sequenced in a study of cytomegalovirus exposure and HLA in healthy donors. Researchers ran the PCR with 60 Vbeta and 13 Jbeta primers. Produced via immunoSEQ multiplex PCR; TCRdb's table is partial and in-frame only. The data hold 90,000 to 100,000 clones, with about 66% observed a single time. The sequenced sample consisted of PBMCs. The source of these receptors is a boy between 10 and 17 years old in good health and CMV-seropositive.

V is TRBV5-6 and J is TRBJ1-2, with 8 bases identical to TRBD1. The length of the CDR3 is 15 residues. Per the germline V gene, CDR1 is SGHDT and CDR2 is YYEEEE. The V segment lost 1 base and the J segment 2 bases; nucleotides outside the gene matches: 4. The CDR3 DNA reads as TGTGCCAGCAGCTTGTTGGCAGGGGGCAACTATGGCTACACCTTC. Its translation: CASSLLAGGNYGYTF.

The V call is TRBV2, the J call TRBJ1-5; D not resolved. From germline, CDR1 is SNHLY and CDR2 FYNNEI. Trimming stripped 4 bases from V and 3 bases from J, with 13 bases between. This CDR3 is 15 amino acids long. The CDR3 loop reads CASSVLEISNQPQHF. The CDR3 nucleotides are TGTGCCAGCAGTGTGTTAGAGATCTCCAATCAGCCCCAGCATTTT.

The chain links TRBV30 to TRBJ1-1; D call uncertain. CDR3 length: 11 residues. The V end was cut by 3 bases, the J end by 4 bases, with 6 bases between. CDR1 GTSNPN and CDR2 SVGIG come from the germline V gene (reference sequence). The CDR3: CAWRRVTEAFF. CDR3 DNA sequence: TGTGCCTGGAGACGGGTCACTGAAGCTTTCTTT.

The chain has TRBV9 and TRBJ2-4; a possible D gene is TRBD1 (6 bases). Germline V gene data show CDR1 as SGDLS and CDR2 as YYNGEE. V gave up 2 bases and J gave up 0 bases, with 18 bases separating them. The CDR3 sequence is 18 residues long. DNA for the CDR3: TGTGCCAGCAGCGTGACTTCCGGGACACCTCTAGCCAAAAACATTCAGTACTTC. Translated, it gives CASSVTSGTPLAKNIQYF.

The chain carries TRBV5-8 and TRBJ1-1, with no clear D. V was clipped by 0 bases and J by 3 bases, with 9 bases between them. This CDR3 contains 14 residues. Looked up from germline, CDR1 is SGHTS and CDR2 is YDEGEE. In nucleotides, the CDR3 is TGTGCCAGCAGCTTGGGAGGTTGGTACACTGAAGCTTTCTTT. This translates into CASSLGGWYTEAFF.

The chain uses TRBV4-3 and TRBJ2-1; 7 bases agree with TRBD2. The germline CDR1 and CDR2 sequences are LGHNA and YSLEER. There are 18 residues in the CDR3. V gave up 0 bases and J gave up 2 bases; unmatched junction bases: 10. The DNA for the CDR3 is TGCGCCAGCAGCCAAGATCTGCCCCGCGGGAGACCCTACAATGAGCAGTTCTTC. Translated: CASSQDLPRGRPYNEQFF.

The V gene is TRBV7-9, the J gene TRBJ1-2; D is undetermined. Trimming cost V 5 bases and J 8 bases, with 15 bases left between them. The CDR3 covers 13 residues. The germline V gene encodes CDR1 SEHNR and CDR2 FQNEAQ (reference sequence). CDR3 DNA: TGTGCCAGCAGCCTCGGGAGGTCGTGGGGCTACACCTTC. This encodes CASSLGRSWGYTF.

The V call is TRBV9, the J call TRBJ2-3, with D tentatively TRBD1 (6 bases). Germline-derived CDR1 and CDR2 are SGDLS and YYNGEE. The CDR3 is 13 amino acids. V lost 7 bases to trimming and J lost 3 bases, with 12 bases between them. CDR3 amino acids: CASRDTRTDTQYF. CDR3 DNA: TGTGCCAGCCGGGACACCCGGACAGATACGCAGTATTTT.

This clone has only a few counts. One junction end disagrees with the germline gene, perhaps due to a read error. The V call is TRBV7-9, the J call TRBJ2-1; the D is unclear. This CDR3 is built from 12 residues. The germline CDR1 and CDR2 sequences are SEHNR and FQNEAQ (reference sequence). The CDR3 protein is CSSLLHYNEQFF. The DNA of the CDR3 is TGTTCCAGCTTATTACACTACAATGAGCAGTTCTTC.

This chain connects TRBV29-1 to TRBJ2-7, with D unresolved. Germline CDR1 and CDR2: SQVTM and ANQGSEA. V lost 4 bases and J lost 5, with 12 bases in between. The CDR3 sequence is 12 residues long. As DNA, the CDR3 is TGCAGCGTTGCCGAGACTGTCGACGAGCAGTACTTC. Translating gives CSVAETVDEQYF.

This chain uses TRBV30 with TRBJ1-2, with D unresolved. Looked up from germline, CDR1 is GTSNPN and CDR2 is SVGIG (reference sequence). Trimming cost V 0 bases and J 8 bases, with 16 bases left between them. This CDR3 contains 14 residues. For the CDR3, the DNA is TGTGCCTGGAGTGTAATGAAAGTGGGCAACGGCTACACCTTC. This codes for CAWSVMKVGNGYTF.

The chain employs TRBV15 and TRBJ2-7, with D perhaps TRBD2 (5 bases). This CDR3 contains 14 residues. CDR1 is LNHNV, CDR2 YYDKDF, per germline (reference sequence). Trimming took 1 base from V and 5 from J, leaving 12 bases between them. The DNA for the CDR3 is TGTGCCACCAGCAGAGTGTACCTCGGGGACGAGCAGTACTTC. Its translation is CATSRVYLGDEQYF.

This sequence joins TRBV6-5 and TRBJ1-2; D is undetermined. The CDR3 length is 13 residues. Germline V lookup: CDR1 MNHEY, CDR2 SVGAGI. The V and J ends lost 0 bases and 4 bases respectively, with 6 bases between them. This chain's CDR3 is CASSYSSSYGYTF. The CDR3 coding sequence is TGTGCCAGCAGTTACTCGAGCTCCTATGGCTACACCTTC.

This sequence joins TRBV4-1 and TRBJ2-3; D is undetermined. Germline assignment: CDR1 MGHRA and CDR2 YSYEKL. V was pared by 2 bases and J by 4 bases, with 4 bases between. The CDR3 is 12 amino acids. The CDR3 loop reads CASSQLADTQYF. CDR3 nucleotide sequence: TGCGCCAGCAGCCAACTCGCAGATACGCAGTATTTT.

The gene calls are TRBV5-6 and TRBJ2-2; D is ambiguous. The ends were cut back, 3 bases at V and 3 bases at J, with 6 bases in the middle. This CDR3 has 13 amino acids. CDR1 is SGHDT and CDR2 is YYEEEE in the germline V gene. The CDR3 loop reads CASSSQYTGELFF. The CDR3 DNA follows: TGTGCCAGCAGCTCGCAGTACACCGGGGAGCTGTTTTTT.

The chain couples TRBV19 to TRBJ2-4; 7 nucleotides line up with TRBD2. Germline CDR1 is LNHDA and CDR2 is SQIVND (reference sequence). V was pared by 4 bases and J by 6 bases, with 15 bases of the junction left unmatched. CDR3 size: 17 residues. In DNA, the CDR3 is TGTGCCAGTAGTACACTAAACCACGGGGGGAACGCAAACATTCAGTACTTC. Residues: CASSTLNHGGNANIQYF. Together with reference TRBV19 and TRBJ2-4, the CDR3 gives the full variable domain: DGGITQSPKYLFRKEGQNVTLSCEQNLNHDAMYWYRQDPGQGLRLIYYSQIVNDFQKGDIAEGYSVSREKKESFPLTVTSAQKNPTAFYLCASSTLNHGGNANIQYFGAGTRLSVL.

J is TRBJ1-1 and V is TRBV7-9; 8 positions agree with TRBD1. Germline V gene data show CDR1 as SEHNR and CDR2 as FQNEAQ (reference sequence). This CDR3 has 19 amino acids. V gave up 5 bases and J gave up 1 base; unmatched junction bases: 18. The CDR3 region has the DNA TGTGCCAGCAGCACTTTAGGTGGGGCAGGGGGCAAGGCGAACACTGAAGCTTTCTTT. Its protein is CASSTLGGAGGKANTEAFF.

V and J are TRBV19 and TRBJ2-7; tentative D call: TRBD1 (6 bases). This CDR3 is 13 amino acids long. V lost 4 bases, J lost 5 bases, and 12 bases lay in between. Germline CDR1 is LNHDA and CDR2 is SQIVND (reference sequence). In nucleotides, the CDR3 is TGTGCCAGTAGTACAGGGGTGAGAAACGAGCAGTACTTC. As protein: CASSTGVRNEQYF.

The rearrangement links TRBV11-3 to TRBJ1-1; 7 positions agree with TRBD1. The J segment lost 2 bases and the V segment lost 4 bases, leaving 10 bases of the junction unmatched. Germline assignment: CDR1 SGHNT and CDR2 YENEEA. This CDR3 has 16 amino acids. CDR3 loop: CASSSPPQGRNTEAFF. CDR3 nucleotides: TGTGCCAGCAGCTCCCCTCCACAGGGGAGAAACACTGAAGCTTTCTTT.

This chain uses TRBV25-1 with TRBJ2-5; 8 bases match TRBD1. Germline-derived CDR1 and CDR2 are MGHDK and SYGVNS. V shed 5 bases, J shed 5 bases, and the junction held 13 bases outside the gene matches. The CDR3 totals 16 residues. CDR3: CASSKRRQGALETQYF. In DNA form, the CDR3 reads TGTGCCAGCAGTAAACGAAGGCAGGGGGCCTTGGAGACCCAGTACTTC.

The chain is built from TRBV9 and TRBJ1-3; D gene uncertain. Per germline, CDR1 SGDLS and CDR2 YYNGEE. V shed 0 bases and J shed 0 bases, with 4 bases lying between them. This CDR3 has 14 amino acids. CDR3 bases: TGTGCCAGCAGCGTAGTAGACTCTGGAAACACCATATATTTT. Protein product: CASSVVDSGNTIYF.

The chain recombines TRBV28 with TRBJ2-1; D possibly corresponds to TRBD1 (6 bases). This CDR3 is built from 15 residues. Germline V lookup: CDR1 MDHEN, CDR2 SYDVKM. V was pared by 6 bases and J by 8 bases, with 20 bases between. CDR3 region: CASSSSQQGFYEQFF. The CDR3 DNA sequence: TGTGCCAGCAGCTCCTCTCAACAGGGTTTCTATGAGCAGTTCTTC.

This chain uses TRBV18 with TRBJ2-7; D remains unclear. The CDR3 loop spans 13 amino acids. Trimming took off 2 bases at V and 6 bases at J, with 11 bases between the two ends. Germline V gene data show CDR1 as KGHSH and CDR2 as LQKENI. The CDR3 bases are TGTGCCAGCTCACCATCCTCCGAGGTCGAGCAGTACTTC. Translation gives CASSPSSEVEQYF. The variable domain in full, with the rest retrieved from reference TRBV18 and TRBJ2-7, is NAGVMQNPRHLVRRRGQEARLRCSPMKGHSHVYWYRQLPEEGLKFMVYLQKENIIDESGMPKERFSAEFPKEGPSILRIQQVVRGDSAAYFCASSPSSEVEQYFGPGTRLTVT.

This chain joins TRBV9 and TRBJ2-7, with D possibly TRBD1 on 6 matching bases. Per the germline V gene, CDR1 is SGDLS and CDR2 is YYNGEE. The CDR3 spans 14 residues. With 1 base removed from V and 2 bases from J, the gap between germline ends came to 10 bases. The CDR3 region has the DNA TGTGCCAGCAGCGTAACAGGGTCAACCTACGAGCAGTACTTC. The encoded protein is CASSVTGSTYEQYF.

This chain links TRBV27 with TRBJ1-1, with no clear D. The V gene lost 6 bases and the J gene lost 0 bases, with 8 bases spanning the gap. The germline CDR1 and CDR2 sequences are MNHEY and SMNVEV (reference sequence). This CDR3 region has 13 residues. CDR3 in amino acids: CASRTKVNTEAFF. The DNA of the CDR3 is TGTGCCAGCAGGACAAAAGTGAACACTGAAGCTTTCTTT.

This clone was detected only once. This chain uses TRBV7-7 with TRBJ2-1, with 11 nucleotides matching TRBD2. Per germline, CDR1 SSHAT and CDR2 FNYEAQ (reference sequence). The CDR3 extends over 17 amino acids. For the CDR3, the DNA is TGTGCTAGCTACGGGACTAGCGGTCATAGCTCCTACAATGAGCAGTTCTTC. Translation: CASYGTSGHSSYNEQFF.